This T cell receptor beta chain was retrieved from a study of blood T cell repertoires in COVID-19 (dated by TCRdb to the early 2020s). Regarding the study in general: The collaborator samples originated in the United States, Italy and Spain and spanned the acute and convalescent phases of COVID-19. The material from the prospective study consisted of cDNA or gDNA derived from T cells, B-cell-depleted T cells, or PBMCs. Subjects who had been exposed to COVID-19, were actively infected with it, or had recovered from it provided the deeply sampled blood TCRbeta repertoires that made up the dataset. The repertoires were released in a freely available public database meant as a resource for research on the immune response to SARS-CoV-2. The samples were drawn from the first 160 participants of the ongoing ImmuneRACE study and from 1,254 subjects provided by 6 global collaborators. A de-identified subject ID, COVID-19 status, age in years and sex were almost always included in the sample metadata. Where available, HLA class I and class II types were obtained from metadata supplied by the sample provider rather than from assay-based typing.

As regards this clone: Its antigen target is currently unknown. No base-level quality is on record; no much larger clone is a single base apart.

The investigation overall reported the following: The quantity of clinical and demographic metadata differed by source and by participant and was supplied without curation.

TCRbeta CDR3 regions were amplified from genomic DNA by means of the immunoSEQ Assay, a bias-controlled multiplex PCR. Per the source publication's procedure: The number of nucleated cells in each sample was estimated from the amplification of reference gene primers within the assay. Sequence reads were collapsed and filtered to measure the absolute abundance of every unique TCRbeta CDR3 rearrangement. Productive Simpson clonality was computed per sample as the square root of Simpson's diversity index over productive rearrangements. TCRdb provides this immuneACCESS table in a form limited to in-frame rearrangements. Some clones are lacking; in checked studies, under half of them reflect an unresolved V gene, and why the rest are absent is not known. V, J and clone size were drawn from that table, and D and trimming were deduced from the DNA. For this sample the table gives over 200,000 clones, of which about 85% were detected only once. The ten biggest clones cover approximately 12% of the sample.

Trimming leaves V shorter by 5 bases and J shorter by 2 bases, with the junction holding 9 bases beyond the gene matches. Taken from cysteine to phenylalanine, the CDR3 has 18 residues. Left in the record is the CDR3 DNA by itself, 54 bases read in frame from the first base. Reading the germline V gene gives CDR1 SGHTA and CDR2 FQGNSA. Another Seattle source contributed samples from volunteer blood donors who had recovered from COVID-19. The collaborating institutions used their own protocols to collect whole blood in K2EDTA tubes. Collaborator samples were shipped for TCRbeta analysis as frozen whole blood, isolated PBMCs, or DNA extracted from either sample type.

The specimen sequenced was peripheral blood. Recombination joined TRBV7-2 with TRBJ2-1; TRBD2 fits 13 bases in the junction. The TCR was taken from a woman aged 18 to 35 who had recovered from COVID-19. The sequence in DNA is TGTGCCAGCAGCCTTAGGACTAGCGGGAGAGTGGCCTACAATGAGCAGTTCTTC. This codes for CASSLRTSGRVAYNEQFF.